A selection of T cell receptor beta chains follows, all from one sample in a study of T cell responses to AZD1222 COVID-19 vaccine. The data were produced by immunoSEQ multiplex PCR, yet TCRdb's version contains in-frame clones alone and is incomplete. The table has 150,000 or so clones, around 91% seen once. The sample consisted of peripheral blood, taken 28 days after the second AZD1222 dose. The receptor source for this set is an adult who received the AZD1222 COVID-19 vaccine. Both conserved end residues are part of each CDR3. The D gene is left open where the match is weak. For some rows the clone size is stated as once, few or many, or as a class when expanded; others skip it.

.	TRBJ1-5	.	TRBV30	TGTGCCTGGAGTGTACTCGATTGGGATCAGCCCCAGCATTTT	CAWSVLDWDQPQHF
TRBD1	TRBJ1-1	.	TRBV28	TGTGCCAGCAGTTTATGGGGGACAGGGGTTAGGGACACTGAAGCTTTCTTT	CASSLWGTGVRDTEAFF
.	TRBJ1-6	.	TRBV6-5	TGTGCCAGCAGTTACTCGAAGGGGACTAGTAATTCACCCCTCCACTTT	CASSYSKGTSNSPLHF
.	TRBJ2-5	.	TRBV6-5	TGTGCCAGCAGTTACTTAGAGACCCAGTACTTC	CASSYLETQYF
.	TRBJ2-6	.	TRBV5-4	TGTGCCAGCAGCTCAAGATTACAGGGATCTGGGGCCAACGTCCTGACTTTC	CASSSRLQGSGANVLTF
.	TRBJ2-7	.	TRBV28	TGTGCCAGCAGTCAGAACTACGAGCAGTACTTC	CASSQNYEQYF
.	TRBJ2-7	.	TRBV2	TGTGCCAGCAGTGGCGGGACGCTTTCCTACGAGCAGTACTTC	CASSGGTLSYEQYF
.	TRBJ1-4	once	TRBV6-4	TGTGCCAGCAGTGGCGCCCATACAGGGTTTAATGAAAAACTGTTTTTT	CASSGAHTGFNEKLFF
TRBD1	TRBJ1-5	.	TRBV7-2	TGTGCCAGCAGCCCCCGGGTACAGGGGGCTAGTCAGCCCCAGCATTTT	CASSPRVQGASQPQHF
TRBD2	TRBJ2-5	.	TRBV27	TGTGCCAGCAGTCGGGGCACGGGGGGGATTCGCCAAGAGACCCAGTACTTC	CASSRGTGGIRQETQYF
TRBD2	TRBJ2-1	.	TRBV5-1	TGCGCCAGCAGCTCCGGACTAGTATACAATGAGCAGTTCTTC	CASSSGLVYNEQFF
.	TRBJ2-1	.	TRBV3-1/TRBV3-2	TGTGCCAGCAGCCAATACAGCGGGCTATACAATGAGCAGTTCTTC	CASSQYSGLYNEQFF
.	TRBJ1-5	.	TRBV18	TGTGCCAGCTCACGAGGGGTGGCCAATCAGCCCCAGCATTTT	CASSRGVANQPQHF